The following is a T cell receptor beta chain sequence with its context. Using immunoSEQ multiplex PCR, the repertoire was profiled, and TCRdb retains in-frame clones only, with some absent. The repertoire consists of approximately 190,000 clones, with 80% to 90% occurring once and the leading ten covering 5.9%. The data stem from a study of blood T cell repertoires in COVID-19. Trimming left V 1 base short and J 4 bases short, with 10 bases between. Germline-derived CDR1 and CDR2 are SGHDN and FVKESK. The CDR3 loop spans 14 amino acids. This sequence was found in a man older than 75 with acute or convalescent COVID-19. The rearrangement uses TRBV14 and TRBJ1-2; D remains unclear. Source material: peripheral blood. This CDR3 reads CASSQGNEGYGYTF. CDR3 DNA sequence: TGTGCCAGCAGCCAAGGGAATGAGGGCTATGGCTACACCTTC.